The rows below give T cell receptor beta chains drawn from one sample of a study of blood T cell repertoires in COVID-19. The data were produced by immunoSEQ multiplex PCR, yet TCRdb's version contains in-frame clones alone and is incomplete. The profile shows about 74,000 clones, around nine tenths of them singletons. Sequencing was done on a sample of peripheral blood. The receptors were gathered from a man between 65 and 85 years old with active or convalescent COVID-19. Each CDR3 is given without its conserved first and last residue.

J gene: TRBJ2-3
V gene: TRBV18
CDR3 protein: ASSPPVGDTQY

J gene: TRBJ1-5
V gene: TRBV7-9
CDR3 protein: ASSAGLNNQPQH

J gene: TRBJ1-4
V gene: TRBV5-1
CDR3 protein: ASSVGQGRPNEKLF

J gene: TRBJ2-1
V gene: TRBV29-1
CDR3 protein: SVDVPAGGLYNEQF

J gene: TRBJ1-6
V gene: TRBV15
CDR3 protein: ATSFQSDSPLH

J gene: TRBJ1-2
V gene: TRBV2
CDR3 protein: ASSSGTVILT

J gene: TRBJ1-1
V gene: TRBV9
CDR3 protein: ASSPRTGSNTEAF

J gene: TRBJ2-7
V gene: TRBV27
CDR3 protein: ASSLLPRSYEQY

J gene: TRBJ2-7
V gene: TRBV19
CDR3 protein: ASSLGGRWN

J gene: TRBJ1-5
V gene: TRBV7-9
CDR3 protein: ASSLYGDQPQH